The rows below give T cell receptor beta chains drawn from one sample of a study of Graves' ophthalmopathy and Graves' hyperthyroidism. TCRdb used MiXCR to reprocess the multiplex PCR reads, holding one entry per CDR3 protein. Here the sample spans about 550,000 distinct CDR3 sequences, under 40% being singletons. Sequences were obtained from peripheral blood or thyroid tissue (not recorded which). All receptors derive from an adult man with Graves' hyperthyroidism. The CDR3 runs from the conserved cysteine through the conserved F or W. D genes are given only for firm matches.

d_gene: .; v_gene: TRBV3-1; len: 15; j_gene: TRBJ2-7; CDR3aa: CASSQNNRVTYEQYF
d_gene: TRBD2; v_gene: TRBV7-9; len: 14; j_gene: TRBJ2-2; CDR3aa: CAKRTSGDTGELFF
d_gene: .; v_gene: TRBV6-1; len: 17; j_gene: TRBJ1-6; CDR3aa: CASSEAVWADYNSPLHF
d_gene: TRBD1; v_gene: TRBV5-8; len: 14; j_gene: TRBJ2-5; CDR3aa: CASSWGQLQETQYF
d_gene: .; v_gene: TRBV9; len: 17; j_gene: TRBJ2-5; CDR3aa: CASSVATTRAHQETQYF
d_gene: .; v_gene: TRBV20-1; len: 14; j_gene: TRBJ1-1; CDR3aa: CSAISGTVNTEAFF
d_gene: .; v_gene: TRBV20-1; len: 13; j_gene: TRBJ1-5; CDR3aa: CSATGGLDQPQHF
d_gene: TRBD1; v_gene: TRBV20-1; len: 15; j_gene: TRBJ1-1; CDR3aa: CSARVGDRWGHTAFF
d_gene: .; v_gene: TRBV28; len: 11; j_gene: TRBJ1-1; CDR3aa: CASTAHTEAFF
d_gene: .; v_gene: TRBV19; len: 14; j_gene: TRBJ2-5; CDR3aa: CASSSRQFQETQYF
d_gene: .; v_gene: TRBV10-3; len: 13; j_gene: TRBJ2-7; CDR3aa: CAISEAGNYEQYF
d_gene: .; v_gene: TRBV6-5; len: 14; j_gene: TRBJ2-2; CDR3aa: CASSYLQNTGELLF
d_gene: .; v_gene: TRBV10-3; len: 13; j_gene: TRBJ1-2; CDR3aa: CAINSVGRGGYTF
d_gene: .; v_gene: TRBV6-1; len: 15; j_gene: TRBJ2-2; CDR3aa: CASSELVGLTGELFF
d_gene: .; v_gene: TRBV6-5; len: 15; j_gene: TRBJ1-2; CDR3aa: CASSEWAESSYGYTF
d_gene: TRBD2; v_gene: TRBV7-9; len: 15; j_gene: .; CDR3aa: CASSLKLAVYNEQFF
d_gene: TRBD2; v_gene: TRBV12-3/TRBV12-4; len: 15; j_gene: TRBJ2-2; CDR3aa: CASRPGGGRGGKLFF
d_gene: .; v_gene: TRBV10-3; len: 15; j_gene: TRBJ1-1; CDR3aa: CAISDFRTVNTEAFF